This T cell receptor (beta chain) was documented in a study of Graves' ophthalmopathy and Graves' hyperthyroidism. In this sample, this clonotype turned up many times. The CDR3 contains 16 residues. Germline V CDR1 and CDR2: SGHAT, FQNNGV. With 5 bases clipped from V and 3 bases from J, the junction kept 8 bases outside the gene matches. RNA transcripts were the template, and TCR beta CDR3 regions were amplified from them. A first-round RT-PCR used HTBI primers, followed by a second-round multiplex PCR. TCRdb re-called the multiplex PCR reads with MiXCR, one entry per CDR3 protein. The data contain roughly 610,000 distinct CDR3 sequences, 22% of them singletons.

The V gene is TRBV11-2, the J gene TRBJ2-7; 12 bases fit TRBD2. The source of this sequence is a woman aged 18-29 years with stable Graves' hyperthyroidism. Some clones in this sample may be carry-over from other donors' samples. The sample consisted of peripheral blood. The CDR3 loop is CASSPASGRAIYEQYF. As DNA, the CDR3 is TGTGCCAGCAGCCCTGCTAGCGGGAGGGCCATCTACGAGCAGTACTTC.